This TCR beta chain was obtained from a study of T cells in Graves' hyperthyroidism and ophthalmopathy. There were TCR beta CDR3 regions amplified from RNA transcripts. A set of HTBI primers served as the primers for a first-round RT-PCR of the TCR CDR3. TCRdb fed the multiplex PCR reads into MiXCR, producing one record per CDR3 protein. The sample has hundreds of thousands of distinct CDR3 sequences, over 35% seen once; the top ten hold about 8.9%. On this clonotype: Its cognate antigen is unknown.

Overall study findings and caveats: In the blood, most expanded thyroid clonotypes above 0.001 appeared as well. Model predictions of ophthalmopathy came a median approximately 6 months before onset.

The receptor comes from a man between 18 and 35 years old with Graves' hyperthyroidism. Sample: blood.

The CDR3: CASSYSRAAGNTIYF. The CDR3 coding sequence is TGTGCCAGCAGTTACTCTCGGGCGGCCGGAAACACCATATATTTT. The chain carries TRBV6-2 or TRBV6-3 and TRBJ1-3; no reliable D call. The CDR3 length is 15 residues. Trimming stripped 0 bases from V and 4 bases from J, with 10 bases between. Germline CDR1 and CDR2: MNHEY and SVGEGT.